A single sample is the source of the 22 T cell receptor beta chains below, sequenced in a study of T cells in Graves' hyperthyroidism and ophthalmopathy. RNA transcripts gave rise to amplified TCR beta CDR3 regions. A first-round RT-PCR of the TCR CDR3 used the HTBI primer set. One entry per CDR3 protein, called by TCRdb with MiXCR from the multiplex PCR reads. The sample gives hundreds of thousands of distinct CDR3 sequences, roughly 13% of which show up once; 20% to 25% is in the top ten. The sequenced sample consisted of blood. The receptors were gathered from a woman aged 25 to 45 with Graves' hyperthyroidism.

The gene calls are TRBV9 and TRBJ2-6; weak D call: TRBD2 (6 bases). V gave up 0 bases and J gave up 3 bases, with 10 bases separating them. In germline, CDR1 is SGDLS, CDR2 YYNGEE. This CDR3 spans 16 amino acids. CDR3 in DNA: TGTGCCAGCAGCGTAGGCACGGGGGTTGGGGCCAACGTCCTGACTTTC. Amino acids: CASSVGTGVGANVLTF.

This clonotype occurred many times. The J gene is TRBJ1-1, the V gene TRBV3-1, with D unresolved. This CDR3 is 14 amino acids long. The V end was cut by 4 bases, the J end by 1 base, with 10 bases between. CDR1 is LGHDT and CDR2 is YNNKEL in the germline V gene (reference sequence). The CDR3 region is CASSRTTKNTEAFF. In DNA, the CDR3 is TGTGCCAGCAGCCGGACTACGAAGAACACTGAAGCTTTCTTT.

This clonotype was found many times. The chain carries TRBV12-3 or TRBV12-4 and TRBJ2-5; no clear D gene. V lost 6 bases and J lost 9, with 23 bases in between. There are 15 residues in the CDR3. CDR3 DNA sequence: TGTGCCAGCAGGACGACCGCCGAGGTATCAAGTGCCCAGTACTTC. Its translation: CASRTTAEVSSAQYF.

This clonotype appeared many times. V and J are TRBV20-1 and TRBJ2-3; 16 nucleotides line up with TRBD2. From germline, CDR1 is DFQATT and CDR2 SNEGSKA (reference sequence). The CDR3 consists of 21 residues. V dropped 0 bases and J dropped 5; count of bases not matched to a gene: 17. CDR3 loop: CSARDKNPGTSGRASRDTQYF. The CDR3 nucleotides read TGCAGTGCTAGAGACAAAAATCCCGGGACTAGCGGGAGGGCTTCAAGAGATACGCAGTATTTT.

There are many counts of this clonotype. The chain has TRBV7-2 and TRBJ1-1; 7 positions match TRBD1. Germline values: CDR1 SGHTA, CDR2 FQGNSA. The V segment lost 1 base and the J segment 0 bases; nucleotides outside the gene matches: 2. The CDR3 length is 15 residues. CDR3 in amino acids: CASSLVGQLNTEAFF. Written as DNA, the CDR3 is TGTGCCAGCAGCTTAGTGGGACAGCTGAACACTGAAGCTTTCTTT.

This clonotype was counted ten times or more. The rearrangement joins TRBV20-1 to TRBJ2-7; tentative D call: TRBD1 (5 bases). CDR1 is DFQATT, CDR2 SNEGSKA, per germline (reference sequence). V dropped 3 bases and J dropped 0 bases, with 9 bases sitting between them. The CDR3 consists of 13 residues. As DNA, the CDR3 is TGCAGTGCTAGTAGGGGTTTCTCCTACGAGCAGTACTTC. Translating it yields CSASRGFSYEQYF.

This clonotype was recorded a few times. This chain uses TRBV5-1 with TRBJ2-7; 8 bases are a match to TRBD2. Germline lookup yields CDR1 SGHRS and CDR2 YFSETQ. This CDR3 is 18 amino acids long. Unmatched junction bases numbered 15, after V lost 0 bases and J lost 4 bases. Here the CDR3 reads CASSLGSVGSGSTYEQYF. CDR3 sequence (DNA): TGCGCCAGCAGCTTGGGCAGTGTCGGGAGCGGGAGTACGTACGAGCAGTACTTC.

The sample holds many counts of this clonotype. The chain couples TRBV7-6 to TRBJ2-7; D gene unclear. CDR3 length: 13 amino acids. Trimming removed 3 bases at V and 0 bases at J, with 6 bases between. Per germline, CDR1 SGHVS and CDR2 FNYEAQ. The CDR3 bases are TGTGCCAGCAGCTTCTCGATCTCCTACGAGCAGTACTTC. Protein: CASSFSISYEQYF.

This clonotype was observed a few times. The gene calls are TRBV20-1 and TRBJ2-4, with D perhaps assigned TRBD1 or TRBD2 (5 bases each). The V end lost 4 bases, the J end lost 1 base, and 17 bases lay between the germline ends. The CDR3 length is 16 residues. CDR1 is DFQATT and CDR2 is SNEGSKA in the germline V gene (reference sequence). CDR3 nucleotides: TGCAGTGCTAAAGGAGGCAGGGCAGCTGCCAAAAACATTCAGTACTTC. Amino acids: CSAKGGRAAAKNIQYF.

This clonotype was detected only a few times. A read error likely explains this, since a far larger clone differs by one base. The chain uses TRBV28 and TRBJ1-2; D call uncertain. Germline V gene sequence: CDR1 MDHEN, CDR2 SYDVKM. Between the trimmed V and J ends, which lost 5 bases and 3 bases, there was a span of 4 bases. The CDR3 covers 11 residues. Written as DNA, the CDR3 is TGTGCCAGCAGTGGGGACTATGGCTACACCTTC. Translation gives CASSGDYGYTF.

In DNA, the CDR3 is TGCAGTGCTAGAGATCCTGTGGGCGACCGTGGTGCCCAGCATTTT. Encoded protein: CSARDPVGDRGAQHF. This chain connects TRBV20-1 to TRBJ1-5; D unresolved. Trimming removed 0 bases from V and 11 bases from J, with 20 bases in between. The germline CDR1 and CDR2 sequences are DFQATT and SNEGSKA (reference sequence). This CDR3 region has 15 residues.

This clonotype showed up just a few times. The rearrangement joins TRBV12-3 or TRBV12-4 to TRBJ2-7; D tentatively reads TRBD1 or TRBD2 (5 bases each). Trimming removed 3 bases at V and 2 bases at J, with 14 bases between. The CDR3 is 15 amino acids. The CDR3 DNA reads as TGTGCCAGCAGTTTCCAGGGATACGGGACCTACGAGCAGTACTTC. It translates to CASSFQGYGTYEQYF.

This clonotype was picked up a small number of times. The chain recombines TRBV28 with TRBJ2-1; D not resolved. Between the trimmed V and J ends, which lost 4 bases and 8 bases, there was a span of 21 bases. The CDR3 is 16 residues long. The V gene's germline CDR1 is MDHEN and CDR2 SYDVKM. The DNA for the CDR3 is TGTGCCAGCAGTTCCCCCGGATCCAGGTGGTTAGATGAGCAGTTCTTC. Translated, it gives CASSSPGSRWLDEQFF.

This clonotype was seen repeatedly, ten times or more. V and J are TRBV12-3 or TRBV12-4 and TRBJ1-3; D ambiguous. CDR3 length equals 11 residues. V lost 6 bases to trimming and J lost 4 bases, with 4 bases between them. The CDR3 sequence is CASRTGNTIYF. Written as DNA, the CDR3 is TGTGCCAGCAGGACCGGAAACACCATATATTTT.

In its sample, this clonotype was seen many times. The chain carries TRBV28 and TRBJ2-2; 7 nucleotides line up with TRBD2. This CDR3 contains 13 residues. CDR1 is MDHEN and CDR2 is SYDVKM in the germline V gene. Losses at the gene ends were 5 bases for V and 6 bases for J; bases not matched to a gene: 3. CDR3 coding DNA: TGTGCCAGCAGTCCTGGACTAGCCGGGGAGCTGTTTTTT. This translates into CASSPGLAGELFF.

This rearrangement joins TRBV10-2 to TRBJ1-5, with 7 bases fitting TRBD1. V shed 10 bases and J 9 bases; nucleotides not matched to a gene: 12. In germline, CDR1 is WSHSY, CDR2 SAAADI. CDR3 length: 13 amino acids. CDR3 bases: TGCGCCACCGACCCACAGGGGAGGTGGCCCCAGCATTTT. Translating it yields CATDPQGRWPQHF.

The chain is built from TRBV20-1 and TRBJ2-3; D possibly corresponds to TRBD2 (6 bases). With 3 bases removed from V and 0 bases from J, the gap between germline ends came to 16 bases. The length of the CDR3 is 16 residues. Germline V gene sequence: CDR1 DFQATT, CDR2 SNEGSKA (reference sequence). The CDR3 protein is CSASPAGFSSTDTQYF. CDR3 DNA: TGCAGTGCTAGCCCCGCGGGATTTTCTAGCACAGATACGCAGTATTTT.

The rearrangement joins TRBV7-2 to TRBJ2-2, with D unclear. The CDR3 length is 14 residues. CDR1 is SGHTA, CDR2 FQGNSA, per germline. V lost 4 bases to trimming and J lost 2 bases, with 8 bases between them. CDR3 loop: CASSSLLNTGELFF. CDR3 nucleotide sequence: TGTGCCAGCAGCTCATTACTAAACACCGGGGAGCTGTTTTTT.

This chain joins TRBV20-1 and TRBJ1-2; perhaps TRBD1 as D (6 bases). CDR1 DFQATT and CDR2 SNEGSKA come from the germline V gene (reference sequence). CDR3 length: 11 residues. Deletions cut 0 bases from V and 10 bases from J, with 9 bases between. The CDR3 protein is CSARDRGDYTF. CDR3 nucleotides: TGCAGTGCTAGAGATAGGGGGGACTACACCTTC.

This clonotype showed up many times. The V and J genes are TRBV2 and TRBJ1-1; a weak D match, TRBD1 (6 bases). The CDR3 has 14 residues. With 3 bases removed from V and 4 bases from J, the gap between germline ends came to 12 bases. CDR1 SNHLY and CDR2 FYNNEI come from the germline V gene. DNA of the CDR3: TGTGCCAGCAGTGACCGGCAGGGGCCCACTGAAGCTTTCTTT. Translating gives CASSDRQGPTEAFF.

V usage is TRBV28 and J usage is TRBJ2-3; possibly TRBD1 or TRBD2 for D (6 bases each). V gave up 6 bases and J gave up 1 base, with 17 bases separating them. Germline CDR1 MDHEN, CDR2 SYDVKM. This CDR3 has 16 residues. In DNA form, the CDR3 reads TGTGCCAGCAGCCTCCTCTCGGGGGCGGGCACAGATACGCAGTATTTT. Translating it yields CASSLLSGAGTDTQYF.

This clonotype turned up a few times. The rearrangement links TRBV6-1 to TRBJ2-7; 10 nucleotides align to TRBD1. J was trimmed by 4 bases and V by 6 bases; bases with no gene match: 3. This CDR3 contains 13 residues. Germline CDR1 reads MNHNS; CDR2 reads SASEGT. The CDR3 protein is CASRTGGRYEQYF. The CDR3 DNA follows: TGTGCCAGCAGGACAGGGGGCAGGTACGAGCAGTACTTC.